What follows are 10 T cell receptor beta chains derived from one specimen sequenced in a study of T cell changes during pregnancy in multiple sclerosis. Method: immunoSEQ multiplex PCR; TCRdb's copy keeps in-frame clones and lacks some. The sample gives approximately 30,000 clones, roughly 90% of which show up once; 8.3% is in the top ten. Sequencing was performed on CD8+ T cells from peripheral blood mononuclear cells, taken in the second trimester of pregnancy. The receptors shown here come from a female donor with multiple sclerosis, enrolled in a pregnancy study.

The CDR3 here is CAWSNPLGLNFYEQYF. In DNA, the CDR3 is TGTGCCTGGAGTAACCCCCTGGGGCTTAACTTTTACGAGCAGTACTTC. The genes are TRBV30 and TRBJ2-7; D is possibly TRBD1 (5 bases). Between the trimmed V and J ends, which lost 2 bases and 4 bases, there was a span of 21 bases. In germline, CDR1 is GTSNPN, CDR2 SVGIG (reference sequence). This CDR3 has 16 residues. Together with reference TRBV30 and TRBJ2-7, the CDR3 gives the full variable domain: SQTIHQWPATLVQPVGSPLSLECTVEGTSNPNLYWYRQAAGRGLQLLFYSVGIGQISSEVPQNLSASRPQDRQFILSSKKLLLSDSGFYLCAWSNPLGLNFYEQYFGPGTRLTVT.

This CDR3 reads CSVGLAFLSDTQYF. The DNA of the CDR3 is TGCAGCGTCGGACTAGCCTTCCTTTCAGATACGCAGTATTTT. The chain links TRBV29-1 to TRBJ2-3; the match to TRBD2 covers 8 bases. CDR3 length equals 14 residues. CDR1 SQVTM and CDR2 ANQGSEA come from the germline V gene. V gave up 6 bases and J gave up 4 bases; unmatched junction bases: 9.

CDR3 region: CASSSDTVKLAFF. The CDR3 DNA sequence: TGTGCCAGCTCCTCAGACACCGTAAAGCTCGCTTTCTTT. The chain recombines TRBV18 with TRBJ1-1; no firm D call. CDR1 and CDR2 from the germline V gene are KGHSH and LQKENI. V dropped 6 bases and J dropped 11 bases, with 19 bases sitting between them. The CDR3 extends over 13 amino acids.

V gene TRBV5-5 combines with J gene TRBJ1-6; D uncertain. Germline values: CDR1 SGHKS, CDR2 YYEKEE (reference sequence). V dropped 0 bases and J dropped 8 bases, with 15 bases sitting between them. CDR3 size: 16 residues. The CDR3 DNA reads TGTGCCAGCAGCTTGGGCGCAAGAGGCGGGTATTCACCCCTCCACTTT. Translated: CASSLGARGGYSPLHF.

J is TRBJ2-1 and V is TRBV5-1; TRBD2 agrees at 7 bases. Losses at the gene ends were 4 bases for V and 2 bases for J; bases not matched to a gene: 9. CDR3 size: 16 residues. Germline CDR1 is SGHRS and CDR2 is YFSETQ. CDR3 coding DNA: TGCGCCAGCAGCCCCGAGCGGGGCCCTCCCTACAATGAGCAGTTCTTC. It yields the protein CASSPERGPPYNEQFF.

This sequence joins TRBV28 and TRBJ1-1, with D perhaps matching TRBD1 (5 bases). CDR1 and CDR2 (germline): MDHEN, SYDVKM. The germline V and J ends were trimmed by 3 bases and 0 bases, with 11 bases remaining between them. CDR3 length: 15 amino acids. For the CDR3, the DNA is TGTGCCAGCAGTTTTCTCGGACAAATGAACACTGAAGCTTTCTTT. It specifies CASSFLGQMNTEAFF. Combining the CDR3 with reference TRBV28 and TRBJ1-1 gives the whole variable domain DVKVTQSSRYLVKRTGEKVFLECVQDMDHENMFWYRQDPGLGLRLIYFSYDVKMKEKGDIPEGYSVSREKKERFSLILESASTNQTSMYLCASSFLGQMNTEAFFGQGTRLTVV.

The CDR3 reads CASSQDIRGLWGKLFF. The CDR3 coding sequence is TGCGCCAGCAGCCAAGATATCCGGGGACTGTGGGGAAAACTGTTTTTT. The chain couples TRBV4-1 to TRBJ1-4, with TRBD1 as a possible D gene (5 bases). Germline V gene lookup returns CDR1 MGHRA and CDR2 YSYEKL. This CDR3 region has 16 residues. The ends were cut back, 0 bases at V and 10 bases at J, with 18 bases in the middle.

This rearrangement joins TRBV21-1 to TRBJ1-5; TRBD1, the table's D call, was not compared with the DNA. TRBV21-1 is termed a pseudogene. This CDR3 has 16 amino acids. The CDR3 sequence: CASPKGEGQSNQPQHF. CDR3 DNA: TGTGCCAGCCCCAAAGGGGAAGGACAGAGCAATCAGCCCCAGCATTTT.

The rearrangement links TRBV6-1 to TRBJ1-1; D is perhaps TRBD1 (5 bases). V was pared by 6 bases and J by 7 bases, with 9 bases between. CDR3 length: 11 amino acids. The germline V gene has CDR1 MNHNS and CDR2 SASEGT. The CDR3 loop is CASRQVNEAFF. The CDR3 nucleotides are TGTGCCAGCAGACAGGTTAATGAAGCTTTCTTT.

This chain connects TRBV19 to TRBJ2-1; D call uncertain. V gave up 3 bases and J gave up 7 bases, with 4 bases separating them. The CDR3 is 11 residues long. Germline assignment: CDR1 LNHDA and CDR2 SQIVND (reference sequence). The CDR3 nucleotides read TGTGCCAGTAGTATCTTAAATGAGCAGTTCTTC. It yields the protein CASSILNEQFF. The whole variable domain, filled in from reference TRBV19 and TRBJ2-1, reads DGGITQSPKYLFRKEGQNVTLSCEQNLNHDAMYWYRQDPGQGLRLIYYSQIVNDFQKGDIAEGYSVSREKKESFPLTVTSAQKNPTAFYLCASSILNEQFFGPGTRLTVL.